The TCR beta chain described here comes from a study of cytotoxic CD8 clonotypes in ibrutinib-treated CLL. The germline CDR1 and CDR2 sequences are SGHRS and YFSETQ. The CDR3 consists of 14 residues. V lost 0 bases to trimming and J lost 9 bases, with 10 bases between them. TCR beta libraries used approximately 2.2 micrograms of DNA from cryopreserved PBMCs. Deep sequencing aimed at 1 in 200,000 to 1 in 1 million T cells' resolution. Repertoires were generated with immunoSEQ multiplex PCR, while TCRdb's copy carries only in-frame clones and drops some. The sample includes around 250,000 clones, roughly 74% of them seen just once.

V gene TRBV5-1 combines with J gene TRBJ1-6; D unclear. The input for sequencing was PBMCs, taken after 24 months of ibrutinib treatment. The clonotype originates from a human donor with chronic lymphocytic leukemia. The CDR3 DNA is TGCGCCAGCAGCTTGGAGGCAGGCGGTTCACCCCTCCACTTT. Translated: CASSLEAGGSPLHF.